This T cell receptor (beta chain) was profiled in a study of cytomegalovirus exposure and HLA in healthy donors. Overall study context: Early released data comprised around 85 million unique TCRs from HLA-typed donors.

On this clone itself: Its antigen is currently unknown.

Study-wide findings and caveats: An Asian-associated ancestry cluster reportedly showed fewer N-insertions than the roughly 670-donor mean in a later analysis.

V lost 0 bases and J lost 4; bases outside the gene matches: 4. The germline CDR1 and CDR2 sequences are SGHDT and YYEEEE. The CDR3 is made up of 14 amino acids. The PCR contained 60 Vbeta and 13 Jbeta primers. Clones were sequenced by immunoSEQ multiplex PCR, and TCRdb holds only the in-frame ones, with some missing. The sample shows 99,000 or so clones, over 9% of them seen only once. The chain carries TRBV5-6 and TRBJ2-7; 7 nucleotides match TRBD2. The source of this sequence is a man aged 35 to 55 in good health and CMV-seropositive. The specimen was PBMCs. CDR3 region: CASSLGGGLYEQYF. The CDR3 DNA is TGTGCCAGCAGCTTGGGGGGGGGTTTATACGAGCAGTACTTC.